The subject of this entry is one TCR beta chain. Its antigen is still unknown. The assay was immunoSEQ multiplex PCR, and TCRdb's table has in-frame clones only and misses some. The sample lists tens of thousands of clones; around 69% were seen once. V shed 4 bases, J shed 7 bases, and the junction held 0 bases outside the gene matches. Germline V gene data show CDR1 as SEHNR and CDR2 as FQNEAQ (reference sequence). The CDR3 length is 12 residues. These data originate in a study of cytotoxic CD8 clonotypes in ibrutinib-treated CLL. Study-level background: Response sampling occurred after a median around 12 months of treatment (range 6 to 36). Samples averaged about 260,000 productive templates and about 94,000 productive rearrangements. General study findings and limits: Relative to age-matched healthy donors, clonality at baseline was higher, and it tracked circulating CD8+ T-cell counts. Elevated clonality accompanied ibrutinib response, with a return toward baseline values at progression.

J is TRBJ1-4 and V is TRBV7-9; TRBD1 matches 7 bases. The source material was PBMCs, sampled at disease progression, from a patient treated with ibrutinib. This TCR was recovered from a human donor with chronic lymphocytic leukemia. The CDR3 region is CASSWDSEKLFF. The CDR3 bases are TGTGCCAGCAGCTGGGACAGTGAAAAACTGTTTTTT.